This is a list of T cell receptor beta chains from one sample in a study of tumor-infiltrating lymphocytes in primary liver carcinoma. TCRdb re-derived calls from the multiplex PCR reads in MiXCR, one entry per CDR3 protein. Counted here are approximately 190,000 distinct CDR3 sequences, around four fifths occurring once; the ten biggest clones make up around 18%. Sequences were obtained from tumor tissue from primary liver carcinoma. The receptors originated from a man in his forties with primary liver carcinoma and hepatitis B virus infection. Each CDR3 is given with its conserved first and last residue. A D gene is named only where the DNA matches it firmly. The size field is filled for only some rows; it gives once, few, many or a size class.

D | J | size | V | CDR3 | DNA
- | TRBJ2-1 | - | TRBV6-1 | CASSEERQRFNEHFF | TGTGCCAGCAGTGAAGAGCGACAGCGGTTCAATGAGCATTTCTTC
- | TRBJ2-7 | many | TRBV29-1 | CSVEGSAQGSLLGQYF | TGCAGCGTTGAAGGAAGTGCACAGGGCTCTCTCCTCGGGCAGTACTTC
- | TRBJ1-2 | - | TRBV4-3 | CARSQEGNYGYTF | TGCGCCAGGAGCCAAGAGGGCAACTATGGTTACACCTTC
- | TRBJ2-7 | - | TRBV6-1 | CASSTGISGRWEQYF | TGTGCCAGCAGTACCGGGATTAGCGGCCGATGGGAGCAGTACTTC
- | TRBJ2-7 | - | TRBV12-3/TRBV12-4 | CACSLVGRLFEQYF | TGTGCCTGCAGTTTAGTAGGCAGACTATTCGAGCAGTACTTC
TRBD1 | TRBJ1-5 | many | TRBV5-4 | CASSLTPDRGRDQPQHF | TGTGCCAGCAGCCTTACCCCCGACAGGGGAAGGGATCAGCCCCAGCATTTT
TRBD2 | TRBJ2-5 | - | TRBV5-1 | CASSFYGLAGEQETQYF | TGCGCCAGCAGCTTCTACGGACTAGCGGGAGAACAAGAGACCCAGTACTTC
TRBD1 | TRBJ1-2 | - | TRBV29-1 | CSVAGQNYCYTF | TGCAGCGTTGCGGGACAGAACTATTGCTACACCTTC
TRBD2 | TRBJ2-7 | - | TRBV7-8 | CANSLIAGSRGEQYF | TGTGCCAACAGCCTAATCGCGGGGAGCCGGGGGGAGCAGTATTTC
- | TRBJ1-2 | - | TRBV4-3 | CASSQEGNHGYTF | TGCGCCAGCAGCCAAGAAGGGAACCATGGCTACACCTTT
- | TRBJ2-1 | - | TRBV4-3 | CANSQETRGRLNEQFF | TGCGCCAACAGCCAAGAAACCAGGGGGAGGTTGAATGAGCAGTTCTTC
TRBD1 | TRBJ2-4 | once | TRBV27 | CASSFSGTGKTQYF | TGTGCCAGCAGTTTCTCCGGGACAGGGAAGACTCAGTACTTC
TRBD1 | TRBJ1-4 | - | TRBV6-9 | CASRGQRCEKLFF | TGTGCCAGCAGGGGACAGCGATGCGAAAAACTATTTTTT
- | TRBJ2-7 | many | TRBV5-1 | CASSLGRMSSYEQYF | TGCGCCAGCAGCTTGGGTCGGATGAGCTCCTACGAGCAGTACTTC
TRBD2 | TRBJ2-2 | - | TRBV4-2 | CASSLDRTSGSGTGELFF | TGTGCCAGCAGCCTAGATCGGACTAGCGGGAGTGGTACCGGGGAGCTGTTTTTT
- | TRBJ1-5 | - | TRBV4-3 | CASNQDRGGRPQHF | TGCGCCAGCAACCAAGATCGAGGGGGTCGGCCCCAGCATTTT
- | TRBJ2-1 | - | TRBV11-2 | CASSLDRWRFF | TGTGCCAGCAGTTTAGACAGGTGGCGGTTCTTC
- | TRBJ1-1 | few | TRBV4-1 | CASSRSGEGHTEAFF | TGCGCCAGCAGCCGGTCAGGGGAGGGACACACTGAAGCTTTCTTT
TRBD2 | TRBJ2-4 | - | TRBV7-8 | CASSPLSSGLTKNIQYF | TGTGCCAGCAGCCCCCTTTCTAGCGGATTAACCAAAAACATTCAGTACTTC
TRBD1 | TRBJ2-1 | once | TRBV4-3 | CASSSWDRGRNEQFF | TGCGCCAGCAGCTCCTGGGACAGGGGAAGGAATGAGCAGTTCTTC
TRBD2 | TRBJ2-3 | - | TRBV6-2/TRBV6-3 | CANSLMREGLQYF | TGTGCCAACAGCCTCATGCGGGAGGGACTGCAGTATTTT
TRBD2 | TRBJ2-3 | - | TRBV20-1 | CSVPAGGIVTQYF | TGCAGTGTCCCAGCGGGAGGTATCGTTACGCAGTATTTT
- | TRBJ2-1 | - | TRBV12-3/TRBV12-4 | CVSSHGISNHF | TGTGTCAGCAGTCACGGGATTAGTAATCACTTC
TRBD2 | TRBJ2-1 | - | TRBV6-6 | CASSYSLAGGSSSYNRQFF | TGTGCCAGTAGTTACTCACTAGCGGGAGGATCGAGCTCCTACAATAGGCAGTTCTTC
- | TRBJ2-6 | many | TRBV28 | CASSLGESGANVLTF | TGTGCCAGCAGTTTAGGGGAAAGTGGGGCCAACGTCCTGACTTTC
- | TRBJ2-7 | - | TRBV11-1 | CASNSTRGGEQYF | TGTGCTAGCAACTCCACGCGGGGTGGCGAGCAGTACTTC
- | TRBJ2-5 | - | TRBV5-5 | CAGSLGLIGAEYQETQYF | TGTGCCGGCAGCCTGGGGTTGATCGGGGCGGAGTACCAAGAGACCCAGTACTTC
- | TRBJ1-5 | many | TRBV4-2 | CASSQDARTNQPQHF | TGTGCCAGCAGCCAAGATGCCAGAACCAATCAGCCCCAGCATTTT
- | TRBJ2-7 | - | TRBV6-2/TRBV6-3 | CPSSYEVPYEQYF | TGTCCCAGTAGTTACGAGGTACCCTATGAGCAGTACTTC
TRBD1 | TRBJ1-1 | - | TRBV12-3/TRBV12-4 | CASGPVAGGNNEAFF | TGTGCCAGCGGCCCCGTCGCAGGGGGGAACAATGAAGCTTTCTTT
- | TRBJ2-3 | - | TRBV14 | CASNLRSSDTQYF | TGTGCCAGCAACCTCAGGAGTTCAGATACACAGTATTTT
- | TRBJ2-1 | - | TRBV29-1 | CSETVCGIYNEQFF | TGCAGCGAGACTGTGTGCGGGATCTACAATGAGCAGTTCTTC
- | TRBJ2-1 | once | TRBV5-4 | CVSSRRRGVERFF | TGTGTCAGCAGCCGAAGGAGGGGAGTCGAGCGGTTCTTC
- | TRBJ2-3 | once | TRBV6-1 | CASSERQGLRTDTQYF | TGTGCTAGCAGTGAAAGGCAGGGACTTCGCACAGATACGCAGTATTTT
- | TRBJ1-1 | - | TRBV12-3/TRBV12-4 | CANKIRINTEAFF | TGTGCCAACAAGATTCGAATTAACACTGAAGCTTTCTTT
- | TRBJ2-2 | - | TRBV29-1 | CNVENPLGTNIGELFF | TGCAACGTTGAAAACCCCCTGGGGACCAACATCGGGGAGCTGTTTTTT
- | TRBJ2-6 | - | TRBV6-1 | CTSSARQMRFSGANVLTF | TGTACCAGCAGTGCCAGACAGATGCGATTCTCTGGGGCCAATGTCCTGACTTTC
- | TRBJ2-7 | - | TRBV11-2 | CASSINRNSYEHYF | TGTGCCAGCAGCATTAACAGGAACTCCTACGAGCACTATTTC
- | TRBJ2-7 | - | TRBV6-1 | CVSSEFGSAYERYF | TGTGTCAGCAGTGAATTCGGCAGCGCATACGAGCGGTACTTC
- | TRBJ2-7 | - | TRBV29-1 | CSVGTGCVDEHYF | TGCAGCGTCGGTACAGGGTGTGTCGACGAGCATTACTTC
TRBD1 | TRBJ2-3 | - | TRBV29-1 | CSLWTGVEDTQCF | TGCAGCTTGTGGACAGGGGTGGAAGATACGCAGTGTTTT
- | TRBJ2-3 | - | TRBV12-3/TRBV12-4 | CASSRLGVLDTQCF | TGTGCCAGCAGCCGACTGGGGGTTTTAGATACGCAGTGTTTT
- | TRBJ2-1 | - | TRBV11-3 | CASSSGVSSKEQFF | TGTGCCAGCAGCTCAGGCGTCTCGAGCAAGGAGCAGTTCTTC
- | TRBJ1-2 | - | TRBV2 | CASSEGAGRGYTF | TGTGCTAGCAGTGAAGGGGCGGGGAGAGGCTACACCTTC
TRBD1 | TRBJ1-5 | - | TRBV6-2/TRBV6-3 | CTSSRVYRGDQPQHF | TGTACCAGCAGTAGGGTCTACAGGGGGGATCAGCCCCAGCATTTT
- | TRBJ2-1 | - | TRBV4-3 | CASSPQRRGLDELFF | TGCGCCAGCAGCCCACAGCGTCGGGGGTTGGATGAGCTGTTCTTC
- | TRBJ1-2 | - | TRBV4-2 | CASSRSSRRWGASYGYTF | TGTGCCAGCAGCCGATCGTCCAGGAGGTGGGGCGCGTCCTATGGCTACACCTTC
TRBD1 | TRBJ2-7 | - | TRBV28 | CASSLSLTGSYEQYF | TGTGCCAGCAGTTTATCCCTGACAGGGAGTTACGAGCAGTACTTC
- | TRBJ2-1 | - | TRBV30 | CAWSRGSDRPYNEQFF | TGTGCATGGAGTCGAGGGTCGGACCGTCCCTACAATGAGCAGTTCTTC